This T cell receptor (beta chain) was retrieved from a study of T cell changes during pregnancy in multiple sclerosis. TCRdb's copy holds only in-frame clones and misses some; the assay was immunoSEQ multiplex PCR. Of over 70,000 clones in the sample, approximately 94% were seen once. V lost 7 bases, J lost 5 bases, and 9 bases lay in between. Germline CDR1 reads SGDLS; CDR2 reads YYNGEE. The CDR3 sequence is 12 residues long. The receptor was isolated from a female donor with multiple sclerosis, enrolled in a pregnancy study. This chain connects TRBV9 to TRBJ2-2, with D hard to call. The sequencing used peripheral blood, collected in the third trimester of pregnancy. The CDR3 DNA reads TGTGCCAGCGGCCAAGTTACCGGGGAGCTGTTTTTT. Encoded protein: CASGQVTGELFF.